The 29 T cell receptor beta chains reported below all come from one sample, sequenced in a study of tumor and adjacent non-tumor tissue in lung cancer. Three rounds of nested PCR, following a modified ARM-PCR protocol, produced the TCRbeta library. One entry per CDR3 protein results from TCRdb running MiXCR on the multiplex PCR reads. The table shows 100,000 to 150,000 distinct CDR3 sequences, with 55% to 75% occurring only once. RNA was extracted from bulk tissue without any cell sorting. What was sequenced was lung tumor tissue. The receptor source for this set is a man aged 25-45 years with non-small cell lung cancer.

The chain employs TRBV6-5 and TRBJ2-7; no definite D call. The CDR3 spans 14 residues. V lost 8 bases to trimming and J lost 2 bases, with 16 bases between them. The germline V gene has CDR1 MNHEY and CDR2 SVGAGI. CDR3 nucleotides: TGTGCCAGCTGTGGAGATCTGGAAACCTACGAGCAGTACTTC. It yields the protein CASCGDLETYEQYF.

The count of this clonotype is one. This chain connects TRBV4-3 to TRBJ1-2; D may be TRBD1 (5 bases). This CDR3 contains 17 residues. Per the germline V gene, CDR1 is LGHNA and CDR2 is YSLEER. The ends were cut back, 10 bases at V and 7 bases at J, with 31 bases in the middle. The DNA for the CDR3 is TGCGCCAAGAGCCAAGACTTGGCGGGCAGGACGGGGGGTGGCTACACCTTC. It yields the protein CAKSQDLAGRTGGGYTF.

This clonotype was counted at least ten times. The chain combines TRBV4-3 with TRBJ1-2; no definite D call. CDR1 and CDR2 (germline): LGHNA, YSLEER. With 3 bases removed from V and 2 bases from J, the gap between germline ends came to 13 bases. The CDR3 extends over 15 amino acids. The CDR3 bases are TGCGCCAGCAGCCAGGTTCTAGGGTTAAACTATGGCTACACCTTC. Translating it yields CASSQVLGLNYGYTF.

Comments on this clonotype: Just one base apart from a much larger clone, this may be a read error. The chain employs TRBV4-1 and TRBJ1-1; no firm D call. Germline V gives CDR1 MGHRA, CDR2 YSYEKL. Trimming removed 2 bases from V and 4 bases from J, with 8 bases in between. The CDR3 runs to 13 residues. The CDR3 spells CASSQYEVTEAFF. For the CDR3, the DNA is TGCGCCAGCAGCCAATATGAGGTCACTGAAGCTTTCTTT.

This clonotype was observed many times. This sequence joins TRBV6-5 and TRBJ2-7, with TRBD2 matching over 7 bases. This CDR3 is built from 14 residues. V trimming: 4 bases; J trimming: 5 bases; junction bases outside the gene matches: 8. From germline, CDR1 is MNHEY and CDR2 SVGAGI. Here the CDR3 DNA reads TGTGCCAGCAGTTCATTAGCGGGCGCAGACGAGCAGTACTTC. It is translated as CASSSLAGADEQYF.

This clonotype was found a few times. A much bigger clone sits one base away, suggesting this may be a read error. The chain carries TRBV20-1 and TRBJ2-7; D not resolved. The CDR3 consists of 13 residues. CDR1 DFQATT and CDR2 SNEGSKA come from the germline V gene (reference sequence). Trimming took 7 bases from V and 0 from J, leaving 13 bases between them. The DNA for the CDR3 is TGCAGTGTTAGTTATTGGAACTCCTACGAGCAGTACTTC. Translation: CSVSYWNSYEQYF.

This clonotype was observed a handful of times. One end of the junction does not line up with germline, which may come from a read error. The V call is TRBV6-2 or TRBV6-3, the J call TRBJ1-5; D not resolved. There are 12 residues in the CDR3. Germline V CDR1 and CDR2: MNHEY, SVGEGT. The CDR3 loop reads CASSPPHQPHHF. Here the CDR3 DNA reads TGTGCCAGCAGCCCCCCCCATCAGCCCCATCATTTT.

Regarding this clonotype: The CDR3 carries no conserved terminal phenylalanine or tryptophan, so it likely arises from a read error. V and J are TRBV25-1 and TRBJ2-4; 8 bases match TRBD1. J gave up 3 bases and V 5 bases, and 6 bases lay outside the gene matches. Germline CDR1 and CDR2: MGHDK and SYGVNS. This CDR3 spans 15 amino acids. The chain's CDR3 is CASSNTGGGKNIQYS. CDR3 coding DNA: TGTGCCAGCAGTAACACAGGGGGAGGCAAAAACATTCAGTACTCC.

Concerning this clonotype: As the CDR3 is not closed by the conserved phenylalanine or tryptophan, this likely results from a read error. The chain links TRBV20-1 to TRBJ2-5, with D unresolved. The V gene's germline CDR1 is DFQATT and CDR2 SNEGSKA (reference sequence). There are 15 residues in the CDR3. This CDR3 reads CSVRGDWGFQETQYL. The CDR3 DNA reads TGCAGTGTTAGAGGAGACTGGGGATTCCAAGAGACCCAGTACTTA.

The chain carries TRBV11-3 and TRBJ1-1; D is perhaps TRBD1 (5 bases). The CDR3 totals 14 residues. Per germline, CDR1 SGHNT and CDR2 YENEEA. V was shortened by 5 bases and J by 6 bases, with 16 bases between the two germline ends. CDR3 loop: CASSLANVGAEAFF. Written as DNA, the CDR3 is TGTGCCAGCAGCCTAGCCAACGTGGGGGCTGAAGCTTTCTTT. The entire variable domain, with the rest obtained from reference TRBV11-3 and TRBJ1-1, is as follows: EAGVVQSPRYKIIEKKQPVAFWCNPISGHNTLYWYLQNLGQGPELLIRYENEEAVDDSQLPKDRFSAERLKGVDSTLKIQPAELGDSAVYLCASSLANVGAEAFFGQGTRLTVV.

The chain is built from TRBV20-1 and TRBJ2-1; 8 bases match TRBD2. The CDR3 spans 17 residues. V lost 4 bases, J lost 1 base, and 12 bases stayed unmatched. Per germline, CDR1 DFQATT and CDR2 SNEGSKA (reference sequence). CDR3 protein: CSATGRRAGVSYNEQFF. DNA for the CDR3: TGCAGTGCTACCGGCCGGAGAGCGGGGGTTTCCTACAATGAGCAGTTCTTC.

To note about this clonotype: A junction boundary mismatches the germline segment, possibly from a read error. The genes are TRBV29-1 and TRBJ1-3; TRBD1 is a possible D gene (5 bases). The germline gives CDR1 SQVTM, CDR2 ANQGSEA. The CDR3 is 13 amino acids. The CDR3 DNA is TGCAACATTCAGACAGCCTCTGGAAACATCATATATTTT. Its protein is CNIQTASGNIIYF.

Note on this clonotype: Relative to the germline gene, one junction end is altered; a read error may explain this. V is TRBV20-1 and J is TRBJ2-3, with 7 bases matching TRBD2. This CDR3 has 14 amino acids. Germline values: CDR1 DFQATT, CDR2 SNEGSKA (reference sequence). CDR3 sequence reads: CRAVGGLVLDTQYF. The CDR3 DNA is TGCCGTGCGGTAGGCGGACTAGTTCTAGATACCCAATATTTT.

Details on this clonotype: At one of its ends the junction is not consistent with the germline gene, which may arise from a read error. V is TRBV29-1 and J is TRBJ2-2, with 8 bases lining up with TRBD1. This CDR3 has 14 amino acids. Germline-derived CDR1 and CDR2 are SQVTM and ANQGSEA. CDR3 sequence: CSVFRDRNTEEPFF. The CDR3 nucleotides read TGCAGTGTGTTCCGGGACAGGAACACCGAGGAGCCGTTTTTT.

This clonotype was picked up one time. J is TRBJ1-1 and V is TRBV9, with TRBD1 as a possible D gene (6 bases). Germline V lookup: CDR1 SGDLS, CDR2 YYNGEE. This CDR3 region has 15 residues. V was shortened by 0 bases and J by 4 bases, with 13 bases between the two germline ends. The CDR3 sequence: CASSVDLEGVTEAFF. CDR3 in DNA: TGTGCCAGCAGCGTAGACCTGGAGGGGGTCACTGAAGCTTTCTTT.

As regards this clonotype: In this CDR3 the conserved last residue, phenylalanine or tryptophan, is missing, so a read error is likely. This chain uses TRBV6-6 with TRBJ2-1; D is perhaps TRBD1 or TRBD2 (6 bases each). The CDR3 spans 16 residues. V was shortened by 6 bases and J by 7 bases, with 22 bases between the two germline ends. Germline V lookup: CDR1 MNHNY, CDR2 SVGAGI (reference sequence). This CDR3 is CASSGIVGGHKNEQFL. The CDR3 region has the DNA TGTGCCAGCAGCGGCATAGTGGGGGGCCATAAGAATGAGCAGTTCTTA.

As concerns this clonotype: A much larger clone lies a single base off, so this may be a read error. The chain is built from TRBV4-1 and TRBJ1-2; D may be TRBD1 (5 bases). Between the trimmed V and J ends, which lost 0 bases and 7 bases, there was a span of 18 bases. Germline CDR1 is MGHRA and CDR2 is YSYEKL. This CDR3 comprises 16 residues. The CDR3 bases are TGCGCCAGCAGCCAAGACTTCCGGACAATGGTTTCTGGCTACACCTTC. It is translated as CASSQDFRTMVSGYTF.

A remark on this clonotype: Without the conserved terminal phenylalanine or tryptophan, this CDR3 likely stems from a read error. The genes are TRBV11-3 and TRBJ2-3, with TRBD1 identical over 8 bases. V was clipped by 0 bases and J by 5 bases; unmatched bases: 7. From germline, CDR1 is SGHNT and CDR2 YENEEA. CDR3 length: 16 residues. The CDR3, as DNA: TGTGCCAGCAGCTTAGATGAGCCAGGGGGCCTAGATACGCAGTATTCT. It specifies CASSLDEPGGLDTQYS.

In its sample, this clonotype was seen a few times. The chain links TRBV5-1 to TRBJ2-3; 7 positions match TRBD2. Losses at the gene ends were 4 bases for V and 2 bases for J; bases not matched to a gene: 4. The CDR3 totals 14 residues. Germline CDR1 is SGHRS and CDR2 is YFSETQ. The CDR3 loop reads CASSPAGYTDTQYF. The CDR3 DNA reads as TGCGCCAGCAGCCCAGCGGGGTACACAGATACGCAGTATTTT.

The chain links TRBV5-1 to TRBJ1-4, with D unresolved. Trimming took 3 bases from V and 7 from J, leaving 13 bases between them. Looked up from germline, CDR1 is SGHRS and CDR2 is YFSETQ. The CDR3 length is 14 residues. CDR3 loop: CASSCKIAIEKLFF. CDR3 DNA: TGCGCCAGCAGCTGCAAGATAGCTATTGAAAAACTGTTTTTT.

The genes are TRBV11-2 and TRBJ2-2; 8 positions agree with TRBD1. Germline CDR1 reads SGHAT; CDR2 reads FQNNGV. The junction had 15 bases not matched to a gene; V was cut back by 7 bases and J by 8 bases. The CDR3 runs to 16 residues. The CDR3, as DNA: TGTGCCAGCAACCCCGGGACAGGACTAAACATTGGGGAGCTGTTTTTT. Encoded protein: CASNPGTGLNIGELFF. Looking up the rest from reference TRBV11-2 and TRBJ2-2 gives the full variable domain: EAGVAQSPRYKIIEKRQSVAFWCNPISGHATLYWYQQILGQGPKLLIQFQNNGVVDDSQLPKDRFSAERLKGVDSTLKIQPAKLEDSAVYLCASNPGTGLNIGELFFGEGSRLTVL.

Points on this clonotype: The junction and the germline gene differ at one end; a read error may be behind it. The DNA for the CDR3 is TGTGCCAGCAGCTTAGGAGCACGGGAAGGCTGCACCTTC. Residues: CASSLGAREGCTF. The rearrangement uses TRBV7-9 and TRBJ1-2; no firm D call. In germline, CDR1 is SEHNR, CDR2 FQNEAQ (reference sequence). This CDR3 has 13 amino acids.

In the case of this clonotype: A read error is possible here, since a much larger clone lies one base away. The DNA for the CDR3 is TGTGACAGCAGTGAAGACAGGGATGGCTACACCTTC. Protein: CDSSEDRDGYTF. The J gene is TRBJ1-2, the V gene TRBV6-5, with 7 bases matching TRBD1. Germline V gene lookup returns CDR1 MNHEY and CDR2 SVGAGI. This CDR3 region has 12 residues.

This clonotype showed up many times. The CDR3 DNA is TGCAGTGCTAGGACAGGGGGGTTTGACTATGGCTACACCTTC. Translating gives CSARTGGFDYGYTF. This chain links TRBV20-1 with TRBJ1-2, with TRBD1 identical over 9 bases. This CDR3 comprises 14 residues. V lost 3 bases, J lost 3 bases, and 5 bases stayed unmatched. From germline, CDR1 is DFQATT and CDR2 SNEGSKA (reference sequence).

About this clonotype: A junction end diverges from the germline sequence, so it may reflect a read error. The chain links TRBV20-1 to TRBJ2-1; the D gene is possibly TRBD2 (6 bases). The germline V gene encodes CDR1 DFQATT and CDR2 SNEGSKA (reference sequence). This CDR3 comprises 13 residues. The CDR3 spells CNARDATRNEQFF. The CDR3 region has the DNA TGCAATGCTAGGGACGCGACTAGGAATGAGCAGTTCTTC.

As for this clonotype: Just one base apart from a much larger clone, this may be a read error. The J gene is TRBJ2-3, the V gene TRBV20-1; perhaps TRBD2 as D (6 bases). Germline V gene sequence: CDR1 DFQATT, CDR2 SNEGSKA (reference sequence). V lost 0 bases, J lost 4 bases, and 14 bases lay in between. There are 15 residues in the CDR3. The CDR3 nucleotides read TGCAGTGCTAGAGAGGGAGGACCCCTTTCAGATACGCAGTATTTT. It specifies CSAREGGPLSDTQYF.

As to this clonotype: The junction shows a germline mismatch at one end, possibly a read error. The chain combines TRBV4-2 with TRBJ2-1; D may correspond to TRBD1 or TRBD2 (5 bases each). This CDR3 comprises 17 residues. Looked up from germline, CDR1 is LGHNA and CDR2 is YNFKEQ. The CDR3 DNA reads TGTGCCAGCCGCCAAGACTCGGGGCTGGCGCTAGAAAATGAGCAGTTCTTC. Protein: CASRQDSGLALENEQFF.

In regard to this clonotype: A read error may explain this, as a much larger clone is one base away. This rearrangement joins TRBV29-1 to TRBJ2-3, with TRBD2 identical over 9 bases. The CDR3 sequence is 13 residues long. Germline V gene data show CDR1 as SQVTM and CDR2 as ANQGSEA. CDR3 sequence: CSVAGTSTDTEYF. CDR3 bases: TGCAGCGTCGCCGGGACTAGCACAGATACGGAGTATTTT.

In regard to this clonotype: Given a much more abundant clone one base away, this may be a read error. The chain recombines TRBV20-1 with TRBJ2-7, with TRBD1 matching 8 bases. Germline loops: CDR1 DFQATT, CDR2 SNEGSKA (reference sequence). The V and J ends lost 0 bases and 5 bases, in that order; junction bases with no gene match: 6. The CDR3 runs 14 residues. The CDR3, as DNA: TGCAGTGCTAGAGAGGACAGGGCCTCGGACGAGCAGTACTTC. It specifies CSAREDRASDEQYF.